This entry lists 22 T cell receptor beta chains sequenced from one sample in a study of cytomegalovirus exposure and HLA in healthy donors. Primers included in the PCR were 60 Vbeta and 13 Jbeta primers. The method was immunoSEQ multiplex PCR; TCRdb's version includes in-frame clones alone and lacks a portion of them. The sample contains roughly 200,000 clones, less than 90% of which appear only once. Material for sequencing was PBMCs. The origin of the receptors is a woman in her 30s in good health and CMV-seronegative.

CDR3 protein: CASSPTSGGASETQYF. Here the CDR3 DNA reads TGCGCCAGCAGCCCTACCAGCGGGGGGGCTAGTGAGACCCAGTACTTC. The genes are TRBV5-1 and TRBJ2-5, with TRBD2 identical over 10 bases. The CDR3 is made up of 16 amino acids. J was trimmed by 5 bases and V by 4 bases; bases with no gene match: 11. Germline-derived CDR1 and CDR2 are SGHRS and YFSETQ.

This chain's CDR3 is CASSRVRQGTSSGANVLTF. For the CDR3, the DNA is TGTGCCAGTAGTAGGGTTAGACAGGGAACCAGCTCTGGGGCCAACGTCCTGACTTTC. The chain recombines TRBV19 with TRBJ2-6; TRBD1 aligns across 7 bases. This CDR3 has 19 amino acids. The germline V gene has CDR1 LNHDA and CDR2 SQIVND (reference sequence). Trimming cost V 4 bases and J 0 bases; bases outside gene matches: 12.

This clone was seen only once. The rearrangement links TRBV18 to TRBJ2-1; 12 nucleotides line up with TRBD2. After removal of 5 bases from V and 9 bases from J, the junction contained 11 bases not matched to a gene. This CDR3 has 16 amino acids. The V gene's germline CDR1 is KGHSH and CDR2 LQKENI. Here the CDR3 reads CASSARTSGAWGEQFF. CDR3 in DNA: TGTGCCAGCTCAGCGAGGACTAGCGGGGCGTGGGGTGAGCAGTTCTTC.

This clone was seen a handful of times. The chain links TRBV7-9 to TRBJ2-5, with D perhaps matching TRBD2 (7 bases). The V and J ends lost 5 bases and 11 bases respectively, with 21 bases between them. Looked up from germline, CDR1 is SEHNR and CDR2 is FQNEAQ (reference sequence). CDR3 size: 14 residues. CDR3 in amino acids: CASSPVRGGGEQYF. CDR3 bases: TGTGCCAGCAGCCCGGTCCGGGGAGGGGGTGAGCAGTACTTC.

The DNA for the CDR3 is TGCAGCGTTGAAGTATTAGGTAATTCGGAGGCTTCTTTTTACAATGAGCAGTTCTTC. Translating gives CSVEVLGNSEASFYNEQFF. The rearrangement uses TRBV29-1 and TRBJ2-1; D might be TRBD2 (5 bases). Germline loops: CDR1 SQVTM, CDR2 ANQGSEA. Deletions cut 1 base from V and 4 bases from J, with 26 bases between. The CDR3 runs 19 residues.

The chain links TRBV2 to TRBJ1-1; 7 bases fit TRBD1. The CDR3 loop spans 12 amino acids. Germline trimming cut 7 bases from V and 5 bases from J; bases unmatched to any gene: 4. Germline lookup yields CDR1 SNHLY and CDR2 FYNNEI. CDR3 DNA: TGTGCCAGCAACTCCAGGGGGACTGAAGCTTTCTTT. It yields the protein CASNSRGTEAFF.

The chain carries TRBV4-1 and TRBJ2-1; TRBD2 aligns across 8 bases. The V gene end was trimmed by 6 bases and the J gene end by 8 bases; junction bases not matched to a gene: 15. The CDR3 is 16 residues long. The germline V gene encodes CDR1 MGHRA and CDR2 YSYEKL. The CDR3 loop reads CASRTSGTSVRDEQFF. DNA for the CDR3: TGCGCCAGCAGAACCTCCGGGACTAGTGTTCGTGATGAGCAGTTCTTC.

The chain carries TRBV4-1 and TRBJ2-2; 7 nucleotides line up with TRBD2. The length of the CDR3 is 16 residues. V lost 4 bases and J lost 4; bases outside the gene matches: 9. In germline, CDR1 is MGHRA, CDR2 YSYEKL. The CDR3 reads CASSPRGGVGTGELFF. CDR3 sequence (DNA): TGCGCCAGCAGCCCGCGGGGAGGGGTGGGCACCGGGGAGCTGTTTTTT.

The gene calls are TRBV14 and TRBJ2-7, with 7 bases aligning to TRBD2. The germline gives CDR1 SGHDN, CDR2 FVKESK. CDR3 size: 16 residues. V was clipped by 4 bases and J by 4 bases; unmatched bases: 13. Here the CDR3 DNA reads TGTGCCAGCAGCCGAAACCCGAGGAGCGGGGTATACGAGCAGTACTTC. Encoded protein: CASSRNPRSGVYEQYF.

On this clone: This specimen includes other DNA sequences encoding the same CDR3. The genes are TRBV29-1 and TRBJ2-7; TRBD1 matches 10 bases. J lost 4 bases, V lost 6 bases, and 3 bases had no gene match. The CDR3 is 12 amino acids. Germline CDR1 and CDR2: SQVTM and ANQGSEA. The CDR3 DNA follows: TGCAGCGTGGGGGGACAGGGGTACGAGCAGTACTTC. This translates into CSVGGQGYEQYF.

DNA for the CDR3: TGTGCCTCCCCGCAAGGCGGGGGGGCGGGGCAAGACACAGATACGCAGTATTTT. It codes for CASPQGGGAGQDTDTQYF. V is TRBV30 and J is TRBJ2-3; 9 nucleotides agree with TRBD2. The trim removed 7 bases at V and 2 bases at J, leaving 19 bases unmatched. CDR1 is GTSNPN, CDR2 SVGIG, per germline (reference sequence). This CDR3 has 18 residues.

This clone was seen once. The chain is built from TRBV29-1 and TRBJ1-2; D is unresolved. Germline CDR1 and CDR2: SQVTM and ANQGSEA. V dropped 6 bases and J dropped 6 bases, with 8 bases sitting between them. The CDR3 has 10 residues. CDR3 protein: CSVLDDGYTF. In DNA form, the CDR3 reads TGCAGCGTGCTAGATGATGGCTACACCTTC.

The gene calls are TRBV29-1 and TRBJ2-7; possible D gene TRBD1, 5 bases. With 2 bases removed from V and 2 bases from J, the gap between germline ends came to 10 bases. From germline, CDR1 is SQVTM and CDR2 ANQGSEA. The length of the CDR3 is 13 residues. Here the CDR3 DNA reads TGCAGCGTTGAAAGGCCAGGGACCTACGAGCAGTACTTC. It specifies CSVERPGTYEQYF.

V usage is TRBV11-3 and J usage is TRBJ2-5; TRBD2 might be the D (6 bases). CDR1 is SGHNT and CDR2 is YENEEA in the germline V gene. V was cut by 5 bases and J by 2 bases, with 9 bases left in between. This CDR3 is 13 amino acids long. CDR3 sequence (DNA): TGTGCCAGCAGCCCCGGGGGTCAAGAGACCCAGTACTTC. Amino acid sequence: CASSPGGQETQYF.

The chain is built from TRBV28 and TRBJ2-1; maybe TRBD2 (6 bases). The CDR3 is 15 residues long. V was pared by 1 base and J by 6 bases, with 13 bases between. Germline CDR1 reads MDHEN; CDR2 reads SYDVKM. CDR3 sequence: CASSLLGGGGNEQFF. The DNA of the CDR3 is TGTGCCAGCAGTTTATTGGGGGGTGGGGGCAATGAGCAGTTCTTC.

Concerning this clone itself: One end of the junction does not line up with germline, which may come from a read error. This chain connects TRBV7-7 to TRBJ2-7, with D perhaps TRBD1 (6 bases). This CDR3 has 13 amino acids. Germline CDR1 SSHAT, CDR2 FNYEAQ (reference sequence). CDR3 protein: CASSRSDSYEQYF. The CDR3 DNA reads as TGTGCTAGCAGTAGATCGGACAGCTACGAGCAGTACTTC.

V gene TRBV7-9 combines with J gene TRBJ2-6; D call uncertain. The CDR3 sequence is 15 residues long. Between the trimmed V and J ends, which lost 5 bases and 3 bases, there was a span of 11 bases. Germline V CDR1 and CDR2: SEHNR, FQNEAQ (reference sequence). This CDR3 reads CASSPPKLGANVLTF. DNA for the CDR3: TGTGCCAGCAGCCCCCCCAAACTTGGGGCCAACGTCCTGACTTTC. Full variable domain (rest looked up from reference TRBV7-9 and TRBJ2-6): DTGVSQNPRHKITKRGQNVTFRCDPISEHNRLYWYRQTLGQGPEFLTYFQNEAQLEKSRLLSDRFSAERPKGSFSTLEIQRTEQGDSAMYLCASSPPKLGANVLTFGAGSRLTVL.

J is TRBJ2-3 and V is TRBV2; 10 bases line up with TRBD2. The length of the CDR3 is 16 residues. Trimming removed 7 bases from V and 4 bases from J; junction bases left unmatched: 11. Germline V lookup: CDR1 SNHLY, CDR2 FYNNEI. The CDR3 here is CASTPGSGGASDTQYF. In DNA, the CDR3 is TGTGCCAGCACCCCTGGGAGCGGGGGGGCGTCAGATACGCAGTATTTT. Full variable domain (outside the CDR3, taken from reference TRBV2 and TRBJ2-3): EPEVTQTPSHQVTQMGQEVILRCVPISNHLYFYWYRQILGQKVEFLVSFYNNEISEKSEIFDDQFSVERPDGSNFTLKIRSTKLEDSAMYFCASTPGSGGASDTQYFGPGTRLTVL.

This clone occurred once. This chain uses TRBV5-1 with TRBJ2-1, with 10 bases fitting TRBD2. This CDR3 spans 17 amino acids. Germline loops: CDR1 SGHRS, CDR2 YFSETQ. The V and J ends lost 0 bases and 3 bases, in that order; junction bases with no gene match: 6. The CDR3 spells CASSLGLAGAGYNEQFF. The CDR3 region has the DNA TGCGCCAGCAGCTTGGGACTAGCGGGCGCCGGCTACAATGAGCAGTTCTTC.

This sequence joins TRBV5-4 and TRBJ1-4, with TRBD1 as a possible D gene (6 bases). Per germline, CDR1 SGHNT and CDR2 YYREEE (reference sequence). The CDR3 sequence is 16 residues long. The germline V and J ends were trimmed by 4 bases and 5 bases, with 18 bases remaining between them. The CDR3 here is CASSLGGGRINEKLFF. The CDR3 nucleotides read TGTGCCAGCAGCCTGGGGGGGGGCAGGATCAATGAAAAACTGTTTTTT.

The chain combines TRBV7-3 with TRBJ1-1; the match to TRBD1 covers 10 bases. CDR3 length: 15 residues. V trimming: 3 bases; J trimming: 3 bases; junction bases outside the gene matches: 4. The germline gives CDR1 SGHTA, CDR2 FQGTGA. This CDR3 reads CASSLLGQGHTEAFF. The CDR3 nucleotides read TGTGCCAGCAGCTTGCTGGGACAGGGGCACACTGAAGCTTTCTTT.

This clone came up many times. CDR3 sequence (DNA): TGTGCCAGCAGCCCCCAGGCGGACAGGCCGGATTCACCCCTCCACTTT. This gives the protein CASSPQADRPDSPLHF. The gene calls are TRBV21-1 and TRBJ1-6; no DNA check was done on the table's D call, TRBD1. TRBV21-1 is a pseudogene locus. The CDR3 length is 16 residues.